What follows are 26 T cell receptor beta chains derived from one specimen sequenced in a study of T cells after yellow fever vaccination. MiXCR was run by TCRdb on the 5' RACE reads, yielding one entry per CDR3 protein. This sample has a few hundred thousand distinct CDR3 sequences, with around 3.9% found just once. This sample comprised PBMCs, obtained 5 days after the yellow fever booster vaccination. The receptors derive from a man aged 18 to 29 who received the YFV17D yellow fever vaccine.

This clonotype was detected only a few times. CDR3 protein: CATSLTAYTEAFF. The DNA of the CDR3 is TGTGCCACCTCCCTAACAGCTTACACTGAAGCTTTCTTT. The chain has TRBV19 and TRBJ1-1; D unresolved. V lost 10 bases and J 3 bases, leaving 15 bases between the germline ends. Germline assignment: CDR1 LNHDA and CDR2 SQIVND (reference sequence). The CDR3 loop spans 13 amino acids.

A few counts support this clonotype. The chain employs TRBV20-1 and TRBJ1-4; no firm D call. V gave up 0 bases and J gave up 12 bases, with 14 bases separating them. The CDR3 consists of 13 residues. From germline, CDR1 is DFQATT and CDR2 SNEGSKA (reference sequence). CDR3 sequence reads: CSARDGKWLQLFF. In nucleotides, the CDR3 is TGCAGTGCTAGAGATGGAAAGTGGTTGCAACTGTTTTTT.

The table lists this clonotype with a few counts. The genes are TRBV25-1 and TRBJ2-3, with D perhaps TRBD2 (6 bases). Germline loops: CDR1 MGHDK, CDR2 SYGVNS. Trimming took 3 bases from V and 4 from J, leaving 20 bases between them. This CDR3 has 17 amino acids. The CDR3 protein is CASSDYSGSSISDTQYF. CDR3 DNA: TGTGCCAGCAGTGATTACAGCGGGTCCTCTATTTCAGATACGCAGTATTTT. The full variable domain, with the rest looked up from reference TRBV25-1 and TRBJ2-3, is EADIYQTPRYLVIGTGKKITLECSQTMGHDKMYWYQQDPGMELHLIHYSYGVNSTEKGDLSSESTVSRIRTEHFPLTLESARPSHTSQYLCASSDYSGSSISDTQYFGPGTRLTVL.

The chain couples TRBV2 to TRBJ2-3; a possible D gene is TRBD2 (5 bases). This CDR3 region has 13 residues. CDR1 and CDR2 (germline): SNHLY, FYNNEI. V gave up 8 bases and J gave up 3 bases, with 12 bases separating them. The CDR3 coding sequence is TGTGCCAGCCTGAGGGCTCCAACAGATACGCAGTATTTT. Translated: CASLRAPTDTQYF.

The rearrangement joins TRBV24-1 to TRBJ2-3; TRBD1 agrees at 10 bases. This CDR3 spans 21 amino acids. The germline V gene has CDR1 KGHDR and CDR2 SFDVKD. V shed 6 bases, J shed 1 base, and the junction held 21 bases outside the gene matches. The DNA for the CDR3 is TGTGCCACCAGTCAGCCCCCCGGGACAGGGGATAAAGTTGTTGGCACAGATACGCAGTATTTT. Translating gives CATSQPPGTGDKVVGTDTQYF.

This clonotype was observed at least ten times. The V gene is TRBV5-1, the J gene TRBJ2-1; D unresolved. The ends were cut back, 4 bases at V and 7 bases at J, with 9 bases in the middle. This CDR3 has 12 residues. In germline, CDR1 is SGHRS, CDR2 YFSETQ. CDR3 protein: CASSRALNEQFF. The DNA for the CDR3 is TGCGCCAGCAGCAGAGCTTTGAATGAGCAGTTCTTC.

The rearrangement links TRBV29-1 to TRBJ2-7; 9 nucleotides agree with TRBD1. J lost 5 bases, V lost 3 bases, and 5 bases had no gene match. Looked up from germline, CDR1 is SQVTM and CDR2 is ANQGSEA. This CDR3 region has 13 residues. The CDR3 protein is CSVESDRGDEQYF. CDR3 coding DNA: TGCAGCGTTGAGTCCGACAGGGGGGACGAGCAGTACTTC.

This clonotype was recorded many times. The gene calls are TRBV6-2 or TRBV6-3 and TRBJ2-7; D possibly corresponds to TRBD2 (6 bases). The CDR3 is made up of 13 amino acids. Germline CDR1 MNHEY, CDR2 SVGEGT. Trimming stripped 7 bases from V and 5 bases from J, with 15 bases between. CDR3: CASMWAAGNEQYF. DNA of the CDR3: TGTGCCAGCATGTGGGCGGCGGGGAACGAGCAGTACTTC.

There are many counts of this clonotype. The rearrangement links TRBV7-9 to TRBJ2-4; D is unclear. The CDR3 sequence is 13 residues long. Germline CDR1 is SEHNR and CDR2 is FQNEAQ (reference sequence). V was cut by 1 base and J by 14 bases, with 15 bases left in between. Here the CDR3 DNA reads TGTGCCAGCAGCTTAGATTCTGTGGGGTTTGAGTACTTC. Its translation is CASSLDSVGFEYF.

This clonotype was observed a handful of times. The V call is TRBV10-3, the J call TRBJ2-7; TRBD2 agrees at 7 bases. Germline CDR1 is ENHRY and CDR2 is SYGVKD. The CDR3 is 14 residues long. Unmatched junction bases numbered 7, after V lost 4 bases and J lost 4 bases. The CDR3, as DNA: TGTGCCATCAGTGGTTGGACTAGTAGGTACGAGCAGTACTTC. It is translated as CAISGWTSRYEQYF.

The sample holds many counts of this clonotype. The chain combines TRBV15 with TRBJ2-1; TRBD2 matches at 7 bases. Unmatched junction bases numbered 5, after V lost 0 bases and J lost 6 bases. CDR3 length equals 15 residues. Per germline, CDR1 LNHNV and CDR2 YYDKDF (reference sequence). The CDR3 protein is CATSREGEGRNEQFF. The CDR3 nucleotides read TGTGCCACCAGCAGAGAAGGGGAGGGTCGCAATGAGCAGTTCTTC. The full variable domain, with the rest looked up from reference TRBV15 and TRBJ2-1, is DAMVIQNPRYQVTQFGKPVTLSCSQTLNHNVMYWYQQKSSQAPKLLFHYYDKDFNNEADTPDNFQSRRPNTSFCFLDIRSPGLGDTAMYLCATSREGEGRNEQFFGPGTRLTVL.

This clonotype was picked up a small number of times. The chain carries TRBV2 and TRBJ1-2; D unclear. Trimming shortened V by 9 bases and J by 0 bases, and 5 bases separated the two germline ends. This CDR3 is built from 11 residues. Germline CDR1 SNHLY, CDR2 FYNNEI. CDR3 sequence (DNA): TGTGCCAGACAGCCTAACTATGGCTACACCTTC. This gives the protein CARQPNYGYTF.

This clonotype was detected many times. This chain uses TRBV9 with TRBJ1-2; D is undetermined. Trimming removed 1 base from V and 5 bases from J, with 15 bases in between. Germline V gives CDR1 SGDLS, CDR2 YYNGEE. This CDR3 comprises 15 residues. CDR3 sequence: CASSVSTHQGYGYTF. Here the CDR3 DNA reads TGTGCCAGCAGCGTAAGCACCCATCAAGGGTATGGCTACACCTTC.

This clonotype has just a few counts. The CDR3 nucleotides read TGTGCCAGCAGTGACATAGCGGGGGTCACAGATACGCAGTATTTT. This codes for CASSDIAGVTDTQYF. This rearrangement joins TRBV6-2 or TRBV6-3 to TRBJ2-3; 9 bases are shared with TRBD2. V shed 5 bases and J 2 bases; nucleotides not matched to a gene: 5. The CDR3 has 15 residues. Germline-derived CDR1 and CDR2 are MNHEY and SVGEGT.

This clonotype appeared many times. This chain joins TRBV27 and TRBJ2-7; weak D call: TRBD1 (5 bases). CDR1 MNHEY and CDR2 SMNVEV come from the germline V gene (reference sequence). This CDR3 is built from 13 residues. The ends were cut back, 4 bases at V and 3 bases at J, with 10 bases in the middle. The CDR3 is CASSSGSHYEQYF. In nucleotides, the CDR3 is TGTGCCAGCAGTTCAGGGTCCCACTACGAGCAGTACTTC.

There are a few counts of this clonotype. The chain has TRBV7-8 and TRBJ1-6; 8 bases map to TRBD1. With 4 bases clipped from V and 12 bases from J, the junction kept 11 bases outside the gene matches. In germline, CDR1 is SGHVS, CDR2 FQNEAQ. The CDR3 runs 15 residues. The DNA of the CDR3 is TGTGCCAGCAGCTCGTCGACAGGGGTAGTTTTACCCCTCCACTTT. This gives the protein CASSSSTGVVLPLHF.

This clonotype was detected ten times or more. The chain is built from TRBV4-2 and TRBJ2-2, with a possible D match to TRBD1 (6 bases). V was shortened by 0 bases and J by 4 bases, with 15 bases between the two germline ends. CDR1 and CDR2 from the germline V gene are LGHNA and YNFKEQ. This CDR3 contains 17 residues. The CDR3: CASSQDTLGAGTGELFF. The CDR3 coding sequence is TGTGCCAGCAGCCAAGATACGCTGGGGGCGGGCACCGGGGAGCTGTTTTTT.

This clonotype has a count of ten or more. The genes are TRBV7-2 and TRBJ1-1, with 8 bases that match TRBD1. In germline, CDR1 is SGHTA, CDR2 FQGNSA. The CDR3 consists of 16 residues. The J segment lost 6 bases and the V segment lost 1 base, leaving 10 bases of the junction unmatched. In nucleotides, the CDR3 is TGTGCCAGCAGCTTAGGATACGGACAGGGATCGCCTGAAGCTTTCTTT. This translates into CASSLGYGQGSPEAFF.

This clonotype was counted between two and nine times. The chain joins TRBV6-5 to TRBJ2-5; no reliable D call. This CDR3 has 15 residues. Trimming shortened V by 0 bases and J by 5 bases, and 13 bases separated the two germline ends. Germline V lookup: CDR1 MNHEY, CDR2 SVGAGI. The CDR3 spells CASSYSQTPGETQYF. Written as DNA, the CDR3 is TGTGCCAGCAGTTACTCACAGACCCCCGGGGAGACCCAGTACTTC.

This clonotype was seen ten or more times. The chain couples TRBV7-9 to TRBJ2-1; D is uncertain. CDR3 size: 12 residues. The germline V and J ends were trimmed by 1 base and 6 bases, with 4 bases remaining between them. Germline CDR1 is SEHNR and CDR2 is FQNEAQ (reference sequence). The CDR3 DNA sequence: TGTGCCAGCAGCTTAGTTGTCAATGAGCAGTTCTTC. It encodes CASSLVVNEQFF.

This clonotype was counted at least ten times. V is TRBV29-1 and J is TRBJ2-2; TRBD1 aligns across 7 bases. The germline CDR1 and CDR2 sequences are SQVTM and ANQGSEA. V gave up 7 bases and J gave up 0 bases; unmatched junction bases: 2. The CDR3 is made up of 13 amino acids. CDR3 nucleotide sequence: TGCAGCGCGGGGACAGCGAACACCGGGGAGCTGTTTTTT. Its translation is CSAGTANTGELFF.

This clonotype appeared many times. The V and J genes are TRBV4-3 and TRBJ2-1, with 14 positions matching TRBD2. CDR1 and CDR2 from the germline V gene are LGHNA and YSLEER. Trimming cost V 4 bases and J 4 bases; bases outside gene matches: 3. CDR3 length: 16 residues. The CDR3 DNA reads TGCGCCAGCAGCCGCCGACTAGCGGGGGGGTACAATGAGCAGTTCTTC. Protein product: CASSRRLAGGYNEQFF.

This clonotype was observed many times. The CDR3 DNA follows: TGTGCCAGCAGCTTGGGGGAGGGTTCACCCCTCCACTTT. Its translation: CASSLGEGSPLHF. The chain links TRBV11-2 to TRBJ1-6; a possible D gene is TRBD1 (5 bases). This CDR3 contains 13 residues. Trimming shortened V by 3 bases and J by 9 bases, and 9 bases separated the two germline ends. Germline values: CDR1 SGHAT, CDR2 FQNNGV.

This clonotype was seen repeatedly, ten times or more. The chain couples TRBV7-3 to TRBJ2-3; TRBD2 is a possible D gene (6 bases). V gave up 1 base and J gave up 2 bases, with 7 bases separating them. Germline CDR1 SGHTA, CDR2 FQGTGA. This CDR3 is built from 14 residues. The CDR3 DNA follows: TGTGCCAGCAGCTTAAGGGGACTCACAGATACGCAGTATTTT. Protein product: CASSLRGLTDTQYF.

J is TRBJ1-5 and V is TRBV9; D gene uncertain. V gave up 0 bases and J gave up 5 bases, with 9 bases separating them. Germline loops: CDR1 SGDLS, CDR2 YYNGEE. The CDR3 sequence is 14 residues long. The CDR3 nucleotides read TGTGCCAGCAGCGTAGAGGGAGGGCATCAGCCCCAGCATTTT. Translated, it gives CASSVEGGHQPQHF.

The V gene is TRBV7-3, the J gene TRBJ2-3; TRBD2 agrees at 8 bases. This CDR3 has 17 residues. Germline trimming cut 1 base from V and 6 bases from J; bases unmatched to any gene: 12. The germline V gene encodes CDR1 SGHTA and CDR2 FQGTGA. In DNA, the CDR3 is TGTGCCAGCAGCTTAAAGATTAGCGGGGTAGGAACCGATACGCAGTATTTT. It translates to CASSLKISGVGTDTQYF.